This is a list of T cell receptor beta chains from one sample in a study of cytomegalovirus exposure and HLA in healthy donors. Profiled with immunoSEQ multiplex PCR; TCRdb holds only in-frame clones, not every one. Of about 120,000 clones in the sample, roughly 73% were seen once. The specimen was PBMCs. Receptors originate from a woman younger than 45 in good health and CMV-seronegative. Each CDR3 is given with its conserved first and last residue. Fields, in order: V gene, D gene, J gene, clone size, CDR3 DNA, CDR3 protein. A D gene is named only where the DNA matches it firmly. Clone size is not always given. Where it is, it says once, few, many or a class for expanded clones.

>TRBV19|TRBD1|TRBJ1-1|-
TGTGCCAGTAGTACAACAGGGGGTTTCACTGAAGCTTTCTTT
CASSTTGGFTEAFF
>TRBV6-1|TRBD1|TRBJ1-5|-
TGTGCCAGCAGTGTCCCCGGGACAGGGAATAATCAGCCCCAGCATTTT
CASSVPGTGNNQPQHF
>TRBV6-5|-|TRBJ2-7|-
TGTGCCAGCAGTTATCAAGCCACAGGGCGGTCGAGTGAGCAGTACTTC
CASSYQATGRSSEQYF
>TRBV7-9|-|TRBJ1-1|-
TGTGCCAGCAGCCCCCGGGTTAAGAACACTGAAGCTTTCTTT
CASSPRVKNTEAFF
>TRBV6-5|-|TRBJ2-2|-
TGTGCCAGCACCCAGTTAGCCGCAGGGTCGCTGTTTTTT
CASTQLAAGSLFF
>TRBV6-1|TRBD1|TRBJ1-2|few
TGTGCCGGCGTGACAGGGGCGAATGGCTACACCTTC
CAGVTGANGYTF
>TRBV5-6|-|TRBJ1-1|-
TGTGCCAGCAGCGCCGGGGGGGGGACTGAAGCTTTCTTT
CASSAGGGTEAFF
>TRBV11-2|TRBD1|TRBJ1-2|-
TGTGCCAGCAGCTCCTCGGGGACAGGGGATGGCTACACCTTC
CASSSSGTGDGYTF
>TRBV30|TRBD1|TRBJ1-4|-
TGTGCCTGGAGTAGGGGACAGGGAGTTGAAAAACTGTTTTTT
CAWSRGQGVEKLFF
>TRBV5-1|-|TRBJ1-2|-
TGCGCCAGCAGCTCGACGGGGGGATCATGGGGCTACACCTTC
CASSSTGGSWGYTF
>TRBV6-6|-|TRBJ1-1|-
TGTGCCAGCAGCGAAACGACAGGTAGCCCTGAAGCTTTCTTT
CASSETTGSPEAFF
>TRBV6-5|TRBD1|TRBJ2-7|-
TGTGCCAGCAGTTACTTGACAGGGATGAACTACGAGCAGTACTTC
CASSYLTGMNYEQYF
>TRBV7-6|-|TRBJ1-1|-
TGTGCCAGCAGCTTAGCGGCAGTAGGGGACACTGAAGCTTTCTTT
CASSLAAVGDTEAFF
>TRBV4-3|TRBD1|TRBJ1-2|few
TGCGCCAGCAGCCAGGGGCGGGACAGGGGGTATCTCACCTTC
CASSQGRDRGYLTF
>TRBV5-4|-|TRBJ1-5|few
TGTGCCAGCAGCTTCGGGGATCAGCCCCAGCATTTT
CASSFGDQPQHF
>TRBV7-9|-|TRBJ2-1|-
TGTGCCAGCAGCTCCCAGCGGAGCTCCTACAATGAGCAGTTCTTC
CASSSQRSSYNEQFF
>TRBV19|TRBD1|TRBJ1-5|-
TGTGCCAGTAGTATACTTGGGGAGGGGACAGGGCTGGAGCCCCAGCATTTT
CASSILGEGTGLEPQHF
>TRBV7-8|-|TRBJ1-2|-
TGTGCCAGCAGCTTGTTGGTAGCTAACTATGGCTACACCTTC
CASSLLVANYGYTF
>TRBV6-5|-|TRBJ1-4|-
TGTGCCAGCAGTTACTCTTTTATCCGGGGTAATGAAAAACTGTTTTTT
CASSYSFIRGNEKLFF
>TRBV27|-|TRBJ2-6|-
TGTGCCAGCAGTTCTCGGTCTTCTGGGGCCAACGTCCTGACTTTC
CASSSRSSGANVLTF
>TRBV2|-|TRBJ1-2|-
TGTGCCAGCAGTGTCCGCTTTCTAGGCTACACCTTC
CASSVRFLGYTF
>TRBV7-9|-|TRBJ1-2|-
TGTGCCAGCAGCTTTAGCGACAGGCACTATGGCTACACCTTC
CASSFSDRHYGYTF
>TRBV2|TRBD1|TRBJ2-7|-
TGTGCCAGCAGTGAACGGGACAGTAGGTACGAGCAGTACTTC
CASSERDSRYEQYF
>TRBV18|TRBD1|TRBJ1-1|once
TGTGCCAGCTCACCGACACAGGGGACTGAAGCTTTCTTT
CASSPTQGTEAFF
>TRBV29-1|TRBD1|TRBJ2-7|-
TGCAGCGTTGAGGGGGGGGGACAGGGAACCTACGAGCAGTACTTC
CSVEGGGQGTYEQYF
>TRBV19|-|TRBJ2-1|-
TGTGCCAGCCAGGGGCAGCCCTACAATGAGCAGTTCTTC
CASQGQPYNEQFF
>TRBV28|-|TRBJ1-5|-
TGTGCCAGCAGACCCTGGGGGCCGCAGCCCCAGCATTTT
CASRPWGPQPQHF
>TRBV5-6|TRBD2|TRBJ2-3|-
TGTGCCAGCAGTGGGAGCGGACTAGCGGGGGGGCAGAGGACAGATACGCAGTATTTT
CASSGSGLAGGQRTDTQYF
>TRBV5-6|TRBD1|TRBJ2-7|once
TGTGCCAGCAGCTTCTCGTCGGACAGGGGCGAGCAGTACTTC
CASSFSSDRGEQYF
>TRBV5-1|-|TRBJ2-1|-
TGCGCCAGCAGCTTGTCCCGGGTTTCCTACAATGAGCAGTTCTTC
CASSLSRVSYNEQFF
>TRBV7-2|-|TRBJ2-1|-
TGTGCCAGCAGTTCCACGGTGGGTGGGGGGTTTTACAATGAGCAGTTCTTC
CASSSTVGGGFYNEQFF
>TRBV27|-|TRBJ2-5|few
TGTGCCAGCAGTTTATCGTCAAGGGGAGAGACCCAGTACTTC
CASSLSSRGETQYF
>TRBV5-6|TRBD1|TRBJ2-5|-
TGTGCCAGCAGCTTGGACAGGGGGTGGTCAGAGACCCAGTACTTC
CASSLDRGWSETQYF
>TRBV6-5|TRBD2|TRBJ2-3|-
TGTGCCAGCAGTTTCACTAGCGGGAAAACAGATACGCAGTATTTT
CASSFTSGKTDTQYF
>TRBV30|-|TRBJ1-2|once
TGTGCCTGGAGTGTCTCGTCAGGGAATGGCTACACCTTC
CAWSVSSGNGYTF
>TRBV9|-|TRBJ1-1|once
TGTGCCAGCAGCCCGCGGTTCGGGGAAGCTTTCTTT
CASSPRFGEAFF
>TRBV14|-|TRBJ2-7|once
TGTGCCAGCAGCGAGGAGGAATACTACGAGCAGTACTTC
CASSEEEYYEQYF
>TRBV6-1|-|TRBJ1-2|-
TGTGCCAGCAAGGCGGCAGACTATGGCTACACCTTC
CASKAADYGYTF
>TRBV29-1|TRBD1|TRBJ1-1|-
TGCAGCGTTGAAGGCCTGAACAGGGGGGACACTGAAGCTTTCTTT
CSVEGLNRGDTEAFF
>TRBV7-9|TRBD1|TRBJ1-5|-
TGTGCCAGCAGCTCCGCTCACGGGACAGGGTATGGTCAGCCCCAGCATTTT
CASSSAHGTGYGQPQHF
>TRBV19|TRBD1|TRBJ1-3|-
TGTGCCAGTAGTTTACAAGGGACAGGGATAGGAAACACCATATATTTT
CASSLQGTGIGNTIYF
>TRBV5-5|-|TRBJ1-1|-
TGTGCCAGCAGCTTGTTCGGGGAAATGAACACTGAAGCTTTCTTT
CASSLFGEMNTEAFF
>TRBV9|TRBD1|TRBJ2-6|-
TGTGCCAGCAGCCTGACAGGGTCTGGGGCCAACGTCCTGACTTTC
CASSLTGSGANVLTF
>TRBV19|-|TRBJ1-2|-
TGTGCCAGTAAATACAGCTTCTATGGCTACACCTTC
CASKYSFYGYTF
>TRBV9|-|TRBJ2-7|-
TGTGCCAGCACCCCTGAACTCGGAACAGTCGAGCAGTACTTC
CASTPELGTVEQYF
>TRBV27|TRBD2|TRBJ2-3|few
TGTGCCAGCAGTTTTGGACTAGCGGGAGGTGCTAGCACAGATACGCAGTATTTT
CASSFGLAGGASTDTQYF
>TRBV19|TRBD1|TRBJ1-5|-
TGTGCCACCTCGACAGGGAACAATCAGCCCCAGCATTTT
CATSTGNNQPQHF
>TRBV6-5|-|TRBJ2-5|-
TGTGCCAGCAGACTACAAGAGACCCAGTACTTC
CASRLQETQYF
>TRBV5-1|-|TRBJ2-5|-
TGCGCCAGCAGCTTGGCCCCGCGGGAGACCCAGTACTTC
CASSLAPRETQYF
>TRBV7-2|-|TRBJ1-1|once
TGTGCCAGCAATAGGAGGGGTATGAACACTGAAGCTTTCTTT
CASNRRGMNTEAFF
>TRBV6-6|-|TRBJ1-5|-
TGTGCCAGCAGCCGAGACGACGGGTATAGCAATCAGCCCCAGCATTTT
CASSRDDGYSNQPQHF
>TRBV7-6|-|TRBJ1-1|-
TGTGCCAGCAGCCGATGGGACACTGTGGGCACTGAAGCTTTCTTT
CASSRWDTVGTEAFF
>TRBV14|-|TRBJ1-1|-
TGTGCCAGCAGCTCGTTACAGAACTTGAACACTGAAGCTTTCTTT
CASSSLQNLNTEAFF
>TRBV7-9|TRBD2|TRBJ2-2|-
TGTGACTCGTCGGGGACTACTACTGGGGAGCTGTTTTTT
CDSSGTTTGELFF